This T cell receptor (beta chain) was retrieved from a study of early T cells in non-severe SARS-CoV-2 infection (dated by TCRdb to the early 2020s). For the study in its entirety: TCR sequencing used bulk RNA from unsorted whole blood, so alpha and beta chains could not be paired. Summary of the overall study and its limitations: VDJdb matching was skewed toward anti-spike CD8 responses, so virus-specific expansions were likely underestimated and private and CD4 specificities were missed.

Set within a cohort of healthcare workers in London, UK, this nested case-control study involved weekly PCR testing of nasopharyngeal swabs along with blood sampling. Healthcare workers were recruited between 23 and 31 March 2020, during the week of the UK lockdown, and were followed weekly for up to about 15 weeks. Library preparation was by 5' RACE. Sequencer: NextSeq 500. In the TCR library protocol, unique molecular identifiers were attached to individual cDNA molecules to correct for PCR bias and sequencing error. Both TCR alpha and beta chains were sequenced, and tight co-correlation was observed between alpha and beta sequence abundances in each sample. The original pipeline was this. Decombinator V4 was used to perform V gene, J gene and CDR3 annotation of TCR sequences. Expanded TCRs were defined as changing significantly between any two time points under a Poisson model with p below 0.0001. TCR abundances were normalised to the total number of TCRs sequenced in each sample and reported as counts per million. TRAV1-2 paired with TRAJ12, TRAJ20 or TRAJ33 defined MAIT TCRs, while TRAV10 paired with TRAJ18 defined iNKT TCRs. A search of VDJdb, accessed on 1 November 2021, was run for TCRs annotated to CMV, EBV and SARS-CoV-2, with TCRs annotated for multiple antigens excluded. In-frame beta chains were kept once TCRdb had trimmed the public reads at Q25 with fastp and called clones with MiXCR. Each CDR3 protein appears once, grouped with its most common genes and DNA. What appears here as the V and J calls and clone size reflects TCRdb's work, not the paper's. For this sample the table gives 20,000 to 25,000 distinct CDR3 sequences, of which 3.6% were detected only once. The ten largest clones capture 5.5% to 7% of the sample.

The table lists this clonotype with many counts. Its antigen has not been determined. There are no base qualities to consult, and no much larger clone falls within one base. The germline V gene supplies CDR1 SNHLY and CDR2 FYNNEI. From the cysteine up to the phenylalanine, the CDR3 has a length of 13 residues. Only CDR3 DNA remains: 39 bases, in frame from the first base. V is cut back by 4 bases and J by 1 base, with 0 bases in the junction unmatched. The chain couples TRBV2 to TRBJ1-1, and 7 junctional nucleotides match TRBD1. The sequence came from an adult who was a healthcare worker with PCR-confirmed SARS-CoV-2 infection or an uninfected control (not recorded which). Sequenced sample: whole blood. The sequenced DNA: TGTGCCAGCAGTGGGGACAGGAACACTGAAGCTTTCTTT. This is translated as CASSGDRNTEAFF.